Below, 28 T cell receptor beta chains from the same sample are listed, as sequenced in a study of blood T cell repertoires in COVID-19. Libraries were prepared by immunoSEQ multiplex PCR; TCRdb keeps only in-frame clonotypes and omits some of them. This table holds hundreds of thousands of clones, 88% found once. The sample taken for sequencing was PBMCs or T cells enriched from blood (not recorded which). Receptors were obtained from a woman aged 25 to 39 who had recovered from COVID-19.

The chain uses TRBV10-1 and TRBJ1-2, with D unresolved. Germline lookup yields CDR1 WNHNN and CDR2 SYGVQD (reference sequence). The CDR3 extends over 12 amino acids. V lost 8 bases to trimming and J lost 3 bases, with 10 bases between them. The CDR3 DNA follows: TGCGCCAGCCCCCCCCGGGACTATGGCTACACCTTC. Translating gives CASPPRDYGYTF.

The rearrangement links TRBV18 to TRBJ2-5; a weak D match, TRBD2 (7 bases). The CDR3 is made up of 19 amino acids. Germline CDR1 reads KGHSH; CDR2 reads LQKENI. Trimming took off 1 base at V and 5 bases at J, with 26 bases between the two ends. CDR3 residues: CASSPLPSGGRALLETQYF. In DNA form, the CDR3 reads TGTGCCAGCTCACCACTCCCGTCCGGGGGGCGGGCTCTGTTGGAGACCCAGTACTTC.

The chain employs TRBV7-3 and TRBJ1-1, with D uncertain. The V gene's germline CDR1 is SGHTA and CDR2 FQGTGA. V lost 6 bases to trimming and J lost 4 bases, with 12 bases between them. This CDR3 is 13 amino acids long. The CDR3: CASRMREGTEAFF. The CDR3 coding sequence is TGTGCCAGCAGGATGAGAGAGGGCACTGAAGCTTTCTTT.

The chain recombines TRBV4-1 with TRBJ2-5; D ambiguous. V lost 4 bases to trimming and J lost 4 bases, with 13 bases between them. This CDR3 has 14 amino acids. CDR1 and CDR2 (germline): MGHRA, YSYEKL. The chain's CDR3 is CASSLPHVSETQYF. The CDR3 DNA reads TGCGCCAGCAGCCTCCCACACGTGTCAGAGACCCAGTACTTC.

The rearrangement joins TRBV6-1 to TRBJ2-3; 7 bases align to TRBD1. The CDR3 is made up of 16 amino acids. Germline trimming cut 3 bases from V and 6 bases from J; bases unmatched to any gene: 12. Germline assignment: CDR1 MNHNS and CDR2 SASEGT. Here the CDR3 reads CASSDPGGVQLDTQYF. CDR3 nucleotide sequence: TGTGCCAGCAGTGACCCAGGGGGTGTCCAATTGGATACGCAGTATTTT.

In DNA, the CDR3 is TGCGCCAGCAGCTTGGTAGCGGGACGATGGAATGAGCAGTTCTTC. This codes for CASSLVAGRWNEQFF. The chain combines TRBV5-1 with TRBJ2-1; 8 bases are shared with TRBD2. This CDR3 is 15 amino acids long. The germline CDR1 and CDR2 sequences are SGHRS and YFSETQ. The trim removed 0 bases at V and 7 bases at J, leaving 6 bases unmatched.

V and J are TRBV4-2 and TRBJ2-5; D is uncertain. The CDR3 consists of 13 residues. Germline-derived CDR1 and CDR2 are LGHNA and YNFKEQ. V was cut by 0 bases and J by 2 bases, with 4 bases left in between. The CDR3 region is CASSQDPQETQYF. The CDR3 DNA reads TGTGCCAGCAGCCAAGACCCTCAAGAGACCCAGTACTTC.

This rearrangement joins TRBV28 to TRBJ1-1; a possible D gene is TRBD1 (5 bases). CDR1 is MDHEN and CDR2 is SYDVKM in the germline V gene. The CDR3 covers 18 residues. V gave up 7 bases and J gave up 1 base, with 25 bases separating them. The CDR3 bases are TGTGCCAGCACCTTATCCACAATGGCCGGGGGGGAGAACACTGAAGCTTTCTTT. It yields the protein CASTLSTMAGGENTEAFF.

The chain recombines TRBV7-8 with TRBJ1-3; possibly TRBD1 for D (5 bases). The CDR3 is 15 amino acids. Germline V CDR1 and CDR2: SGHVS, FQNEAQ. V was pared by 5 bases and J by 2 bases, with 13 bases between. The CDR3 DNA reads TGTGCCAGCAGCCCTCAGGGCCGGGCTGGAAACACCATATATTTT. As protein: CASSPQGRAGNTIYF. Together with reference TRBV7-8 and TRBJ1-3, the CDR3 gives the full variable domain: GAGVSQSPRYKVAKRGQDVALRCDPISGHVSLFWYQQALGQGPEFLTYFQNEAQLDKSGLPSDRFFAERPEGSVSTLKIQRTQQEDSAVYLCASSPQGRAGNTIYFGEGSWLTVV.

The chain couples TRBV9 to TRBJ2-7; 10 bases line up with TRBD1. The V gene's germline CDR1 is SGDLS and CDR2 YYNGEE. V lost 3 bases, J lost 2 bases, and 5 bases stayed unmatched. This CDR3 is built from 15 residues. Written as DNA, the CDR3 is TGTGCCAGCAGCGAGGGACAGGGGAATCCCTACGAGCAGTACTTC. Protein: CASSEGQGNPYEQYF.

This clone was seen a handful of times. The V gene is TRBV21-1, the J gene TRBJ2-3; the D call of TRBD1 is as the table states it, not checked on the DNA. TRBV21-1 has pseudogene status. This CDR3 has 17 residues. The CDR3 DNA sequence: TGTGCCAGCAGCAAAAATACAGCAGACCCTAGCACAGATACGCAGTATTTT. Encoded protein: CASSKNTADPSTDTQYF.

In its sample, this clone was seen once. The chain joins TRBV24-1 to TRBJ1-4; 7 bases match TRBD1. The CDR3 has 14 residues. Germline-derived CDR1 and CDR2 are KGHDR and SFDVKD. Trimming removed 3 bases from V and 10 bases from J; junction bases left unmatched: 7. The CDR3 DNA is TGTGCCACCAGTGATATCCGGGACAGCAGAAAACTGTTTTTT. Translation: CATSDIRDSRKLFF.

The V and J genes are TRBV7-3 and TRBJ2-3; 8 nucleotides line up with TRBD2. This CDR3 contains 17 residues. Per germline, CDR1 SGHTA and CDR2 FQGTGA. Trimming took 5 bases from V and 2 from J; bases not matched to a gene: 12. The CDR3 coding sequence is TGTGCCAGCAGCCCCCGACCAACTAGCGGATTCACAGATACGCAGTATTTT. It is translated as CASSPRPTSGFTDTQYF.

This sequence joins TRBV13 and TRBJ2-7; 10 bases are a match to TRBD2. Trimming cost V 5 bases and J 6 bases; bases outside gene matches: 19. Germline V gives CDR1 PRHDT, CDR2 FYEKMQ (reference sequence). CDR3 length: 18 amino acids. Here the CDR3 reads CASSGATSGGDFLAEQYF. The CDR3 DNA reads as TGTGCCAGCAGCGGAGCCACGAGCGGGGGGGACTTTTTGGCCGAGCAGTACTTC.

This chain joins TRBV6-2 or TRBV6-3 and TRBJ1-6; TRBD1 might be the D (6 bases). Germline-derived CDR1 and CDR2 are MNHEY and SVGEGT. Trimming cost V 4 bases and J 6 bases, with 13 bases left between them. This CDR3 comprises 15 residues. The CDR3 protein is CASSSPYRANSPLHF. The CDR3 DNA sequence: TGTGCCAGCAGTTCACCTTACAGGGCTAATTCACCCCTCCACTTT.

The CDR3 nucleotides are TGTGCCAGCAGTCAGGGACAGGACACAGATACGCAGTATTTT. This translates into CASSQGQDTDTQYF. This rearrangement joins TRBV28 to TRBJ2-3; 8 nucleotides match TRBD1. Trimming at V came to 5 bases and at J to 2 bases, leaving 3 bases not matched to a gene. This CDR3 has 14 residues. Germline CDR1 is MDHEN and CDR2 is SYDVKM.

V and J are TRBV24-1 and TRBJ1-5; 9 positions agree with TRBD1. The germline V gene has CDR1 KGHDR and CDR2 SFDVKD. Germline trimming cut 7 bases from V and 6 bases from J; bases unmatched to any gene: 6. The CDR3 totals 14 residues. The CDR3 DNA is TGTGCCACCAGGGGGACAGGGATAGGTCAGCCCCAGCATTTT. Its translation is CATRGTGIGQPQHF.

The genes are TRBV5-1 and TRBJ2-7; 15 bases fit TRBD2. Per germline, CDR1 SGHRS and CDR2 YFSETQ. This CDR3 has 15 residues. J was trimmed by 2 bases and V by 3 bases; bases with no gene match: 0. This chain's CDR3 is CASSWTSGRAYEQYF. The CDR3 nucleotides are TGCGCCAGCAGCTGGACTAGCGGGAGGGCCTACGAGCAGTACTTC.

The chain joins TRBV19 to TRBJ2-2; no clear D gene. The CDR3 covers 11 residues. V was cut by 6 bases and J by 6 bases, with 5 bases left in between. CDR1 LNHDA and CDR2 SQIVND come from the germline V gene (reference sequence). CDR3 in amino acids: CASRRSGELFF. The CDR3 nucleotides read TGTGCCAGTAGGAGGTCCGGGGAGCTGTTTTTT.

This rearrangement joins TRBV12-3 or TRBV12-4 to TRBJ2-7; D ambiguous. The CDR3 contains 13 residues. Trimming cost V 3 bases and J 3 bases, with 9 bases left between them. The CDR3 reads CASSFDTYYEQYF. For the CDR3, the DNA is TGTGCCAGCAGTTTTGACACATACTACGAGCAGTACTTC.

The rearrangement links TRBV7-8 to TRBJ1-2, with D perhaps TRBD1 (6 bases). The CDR3 consists of 14 residues. Between the trimmed V and J ends, which lost 4 bases and 6 bases, there was a span of 15 bases. Germline lookup yields CDR1 SGHVS and CDR2 FQNEAQ. CDR3 amino acids: CASSSRTAANGYTF. The DNA for the CDR3 is TGTGCCAGCAGCTCCCGGACAGCGGCAAATGGCTACACCTTC.

The V call is TRBV9, the J call TRBJ2-7, with 9 nucleotides matching TRBD1. Trimming at V came to 3 bases and at J to 7 bases, leaving 8 bases not matched to a gene. Germline-derived CDR1 and CDR2 are SGDLS and YYNGEE. CDR3 length: 14 residues. Written as DNA, the CDR3 is TGTGCCAGCAGCGCTACGGGACAGGGTGGGGAGCAGTACTTC. Translated: CASSATGQGGEQYF.

This sequence joins TRBV21-1 and TRBJ1-4; whether TRBD1, the table's D call, matches the DNA was not checked. TRBV21-1 is annotated as a pseudogene. The CDR3 spans 16 residues. CDR3 sequence (DNA): TGTGCCAGCAGCAAACCGGCGAGACAGGGATGCAAAAAACTGTTTTTT. As protein: CASSKPARQGCKKLFF.

The chain joins TRBV4-1 to TRBJ2-1; TRBD2 agrees at 12 bases. With V trimmed by 4 bases and J by 1 base, 11 bases remained unmatched. CDR1 and CDR2 from the germline V gene are MGHRA and YSYEKL. The CDR3 is 19 amino acids. The CDR3 loop reads CASSLVIASGRGSYNEQFF. In DNA, the CDR3 is TGCGCCAGCAGCCTCGTTATCGCTAGCGGGAGGGGATCCTACAATGAGCAGTTCTTC.

The chain's CDR3 is CASSFSEESPLHF. The DNA for the CDR3 is TGTGCCAGCAGTTTCTCAGAAGAATCACCCCTCCACTTT. The rearrangement uses TRBV27 and TRBJ1-6; no clear D gene. The length of the CDR3 is 13 residues. The V end was cut by 3 bases, the J end by 10 bases, with 10 bases between. The V gene's germline CDR1 is MNHEY and CDR2 SMNVEV (reference sequence).

V is TRBV27 and J is TRBJ1-2, with TRBD1 matching 8 bases. The ends lost 3 bases at V and 4 bases at J; junction bases unmatched: 4. This CDR3 spans 14 amino acids. Germline loops: CDR1 MNHEY, CDR2 SMNVEV (reference sequence). The CDR3 sequence is CASSLAGTGYGYTF. The CDR3 nucleotides read TGTGCCAGCAGTTTGGCCGGGACAGGCTATGGCTACACCTTC.

The chain uses TRBV18 and TRBJ1-5; no clear D gene. The length of the CDR3 is 13 residues. V was clipped by 2 bases and J by 4 bases, with 6 bases between them. Germline V gene lookup returns CDR1 KGHSH and CDR2 LQKENI. The CDR3 reads CASSPSRNQPQHF. CDR3 nucleotides: TGTGCCAGCTCACCATCCAGGAATCAGCCCCAGCATTTT. The full variable domain, rest sourced from reference TRBV18 and TRBJ1-5, is NAGVMQNPRHLVRRRGQEARLRCSPMKGHSHVYWYRQLPEEGLKFMVYLQKENIIDESGMPKERFSAEFPKEGPSILRIQQVVRGDSAAYFCASSPSRNQPQHFGDGTRLSIL.

The gene calls are TRBV27 and TRBJ1-1; 7 nucleotides align to TRBD1. Germline CDR1 and CDR2: MNHEY and SMNVEV (reference sequence). V dropped 4 bases and J dropped 0; count of bases not matched to a gene: 2. There are 14 residues in the CDR3. In DNA, the CDR3 is TGTGCCAGCAGTTCAAGGGGGCTGAACACTGAAGCTTTCTTT. Its protein product is CASSSRGLNTEAFF.